This T cell receptor beta chain was sequenced for a study of T cells in Graves' hyperthyroidism and ophthalmopathy. This clonotype was recorded many times. One end of the junction fails to match germline, which may point to a read error. What was amplified from RNA transcripts were TCR beta CDR3 regions. The HTBI primer set served for first-round RT-PCR of the TCR CDR3. TCRdb reanalysed the multiplex PCR reads using MiXCR and keeps one entry per CDR3 protein. The sample holds hundreds of thousands of distinct CDR3 sequences, around 15% seen once. Sequencing was done on a sample of blood. The receptor's source is a woman in her thirties or forties with Graves' ophthalmopathy.

This CDR3 is CASSLAGSYGYTF. CDR3 nucleotides: TGTGCCAGCAGTTTAGCTGGGAGCTATGGCTACACCTTC. The J gene is TRBJ1-2, the V gene TRBV7-9; D is unresolved. This CDR3 spans 13 amino acids. Germline V gives CDR1 SEHNR, CDR2 FQNEAQ (reference sequence).